One sample yielded the 25 T cell receptor beta chains listed below, sequenced in a study of shared clonotypes between healthy human individuals (dated by TCRdb to about 2020). The library was prepared using the immunoSEQ multiplex PCR assay. The source is immuneACCESS, and TCRdb retained only in-frame sequences with V and J called. Part of the clones is not carried over; for the studies checked, unresolved V genes explain less than half of this, and the remainder is unexplained. Across this sample there are approximately 640,000 clones, with 90% seen only once. Of the sample, 30% to 40% is held by the ten largest clones. The sequencing sample was made of memory CD8+ T cells from PBMCs. The cell subset or site label, read with the paper, signifies: CD45RO+ cells pooled with CCR7-negative TemRA cells. The receptors stem from a man between 18 and 29 years old in good health. Some clones in this sample may be carry-over from other donors' samples.

CDR3 residues: CATSEGDRDLYGYTF. The CDR3 DNA sequence: TGTGCCACCAGCGAGGGGGACAGGGATCTATATGGCTACACCTTC. The J gene is TRBJ1-2, the V gene TRBV15; 9 bases are a match to TRBD1. After removal of 5 bases from V and 5 bases from J, the junction contained 9 bases not matched to a gene. The CDR3 is 15 residues long. Per germline, CDR1 LNHNV and CDR2 YYDKDF (reference sequence).

V gene TRBV19 combines with J gene TRBJ1-1, with unresolved D. V lost 3 bases and J lost 1, with 12 bases in between. Germline assignment: CDR1 LNHDA and CDR2 SQIVND (reference sequence). The CDR3 is made up of 15 amino acids. The CDR3 nucleotides read TGTGCCAGTAGTATTCCTAGGCTACGGAACACTGAAGCTTTCTTT. Translated: CASSIPRLRNTEAFF.

The gene calls are TRBV27 and TRBJ2-7; no definite D call. The length of the CDR3 is 12 residues. Germline V gene lookup returns CDR1 MNHEY and CDR2 SMNVEV (reference sequence). V was shortened by 5 bases and J by 0 bases, with 5 bases between the two germline ends. CDR3 nucleotide sequence: TGTGCCAGCAGTAACGGCTCCTACGAGCAGTACTTC. As protein: CASSNGSYEQYF.

The chain joins TRBV4-1 to TRBJ2-4; 7 positions match TRBD2. The V and J ends lost 2 bases and 8 bases, in that order; junction bases with no gene match: 9. The CDR3 runs to 15 residues. The germline CDR1 and CDR2 sequences are MGHRA and YSYEKL. CDR3 loop: CASSQPTARGDIQYF. The DNA for the CDR3 is TGCGCCAGCAGCCAACCTACGGCCCGGGGGGACATTCAGTACTTC.

The chain's CDR3 is CAWSGGLAGGPRGETQYF. The CDR3 DNA reads as TGTGCCTGGAGTGGAGGACTAGCGGGAGGGCCACGCGGAGAGACCCAGTACTTC. The chain uses TRBV30 and TRBJ2-5; 15 bases map to TRBD2. The V gene end was trimmed by 1 base and the J gene end by 4 bases; junction bases not matched to a gene: 10. The length of the CDR3 is 18 residues. Germline V gene data show CDR1 as GTSNPN and CDR2 as SVGIG (reference sequence).

The V call is TRBV5-1, the J call TRBJ1-2; D is possibly TRBD1 (6 bases). Between the trimmed V and J ends, which lost 1 base and 0 bases, there was a span of 16 bases. The germline V gene encodes CDR1 SGHRS and CDR2 YFSETQ. This CDR3 has 17 amino acids. CDR3 coding DNA: TGCGCCAGCAGCTTGTTGGACAGCTTCTATGCTAACTATGGCTACACCTTC. This encodes CASSLLDSFYANYGYTF.

V and J are TRBV27 and TRBJ1-1, with D maybe TRBD1 (5 bases). V dropped 3 bases and J dropped 3 bases, with 11 bases sitting between them. This CDR3 comprises 14 residues. Germline CDR1 reads MNHEY; CDR2 reads SMNVEV (reference sequence). CDR3 sequence reads: CASSLGKGYTEAFF. In DNA, the CDR3 is TGTGCCAGCAGTTTGGGAAAGGGGTACACTGAAGCTTTCTTT.

The rearrangement links TRBV11-2 to TRBJ2-1; 10 nucleotides line up with TRBD1. The V gene's germline CDR1 is SGHAT and CDR2 FQNNGV. The trim removed 4 bases at V and 4 bases at J, leaving 7 bases unmatched. CDR3 length: 16 amino acids. In DNA, the CDR3 is TGTGCCAGCAGCTCCCGGACAGGGGGACATTACAATGAGCAGTTCTTC. As protein: CASSSRTGGHYNEQFF.

In this sample, this clone turned up many times. The chain employs TRBV18 and TRBJ2-7, with D unresolved. Per germline, CDR1 KGHSH and CDR2 LQKENI. V was pared by 6 bases and J by 3 bases, with 12 bases between. There are 13 residues in the CDR3. The CDR3 is CASSDVNRYEQYF. The CDR3 bases are TGTGCCAGCTCCGACGTAAACCGCTACGAGCAGTACTTC.

The V gene is TRBV11-2, the J gene TRBJ2-7; a possible D gene is TRBD1 (6 bases). The CDR3 is made up of 15 amino acids. V was cut by 3 bases and J by 3 bases, with 15 bases left in between. CDR1 SGHAT and CDR2 FQNNGV come from the germline V gene. The CDR3 region is CASSLGWQGRYEQYF. The CDR3 bases are TGTGCCAGCAGCTTGGGCTGGCAGGGGCGCTACGAGCAGTACTTC.

V and J are TRBV9 and TRBJ2-7, with 13 nucleotides matching TRBD2. Germline loops: CDR1 SGDLS, CDR2 YYNGEE. With 4 bases clipped from V and 5 bases from J, the junction kept 9 bases outside the gene matches. The CDR3 totals 16 residues. The CDR3 loop is CASSSGLAGPVDEQYF. CDR3 DNA: TGTGCCAGCAGCTCGGGACTAGCGGGGCCGGTGGACGAGCAGTACTTC.

V is TRBV11-2 and J is TRBJ2-1; D gene unclear. This CDR3 comprises 14 residues. From germline, CDR1 is SGHAT and CDR2 FQNNGV. V was trimmed by 5 bases and J by 9 bases, leaving 17 bases between them. CDR3 amino acids: CASSASLGFSEQFF. CDR3 DNA: TGTGCCAGCAGCGCCAGTTTGGGGTTCAGTGAGCAGTTCTTC.

CDR3 protein: CASSQEEGLAGTSDTQYF. The CDR3 DNA reads TGCGCCAGCAGCCAAGAAGAGGGCCTAGCGGGAACTTCAGATACGCAGTATTTT. V and J are TRBV4-1 and TRBJ2-3, with TRBD2 matching 9 bases. The CDR3 is 18 amino acids. In germline, CDR1 is MGHRA, CDR2 YSYEKL. Trimming at V came to 0 bases and at J to 4 bases, leaving 11 bases not matched to a gene.

This clone is a singleton in its sample. This chain links TRBV11-2 with TRBJ2-1, with TRBD1 matching 8 bases. The CDR3 spans 18 residues. Trimming removed 4 bases from V and 1 base from J; junction bases left unmatched: 12. Germline values: CDR1 SGHAT, CDR2 FQNNGV. The CDR3 loop reads CASSWGVSGTGSYNEQFF. The CDR3 nucleotides read TGTGCCAGCAGCTGGGGGGTATCCGGGACAGGTTCCTACAATGAGCAGTTCTTC.

As for this clone: This sequence may be a read error, since a much larger clone differs from it by one base. Other DNA variants within this sample encode the same CDR3. The genes are TRBV4-2 and TRBJ1-2, with D possibly being TRBD1 (6 bases). Trimming shortened V by 5 bases and J by 5 bases, and 21 bases separated the two germline ends. This CDR3 is 16 amino acids long. Germline-derived CDR1 and CDR2 are LGHNA and YNFKEQ. CDR3 sequence (DNA): TGTGCCAGCAGCTCACAAGCCCGGGGGCTGGGATATGGCTACACCTTC. Its protein is CASSSQARGLGYGYTF.

This clone was observed a single time. The gene calls are TRBV5-8 and TRBJ2-7; D not resolved. The CDR3 covers 10 residues. Deletions cut 6 bases from V and 3 bases from J, with 4 bases between. The germline CDR1 and CDR2 sequences are SGHTS and YDEGEE. The CDR3 here is CASTYYEQYF. The CDR3 bases are TGTGCCAGCACGTACTACGAGCAGTACTTC. Drawing the rest from reference TRBV5-8 and TRBJ2-7, the complete variable domain is EAGVTQSPTHLIKTRGQQATLRCSPISGHTSVYWYQQALGLGLQFLLWYDEGEERNRGNFPPRFSGRQFPNYSSELNVNALELEDSALYLCASTYYEQYFGPGTRLTVT.

Concerning this clone: This CDR3 is also generated by other DNA sequences in the sample. The rearrangement links TRBV20-1 to TRBJ2-7; possibly TRBD1 or TRBD2 for D (5 bases each). CDR1 and CDR2 (germline): DFQATT, SNEGSKA (reference sequence). This CDR3 spans 11 amino acids. The V gene lost 3 bases and the J gene lost 3 bases, with 6 bases spanning the gap. The CDR3: CSARGDYEQYF. The DNA for the CDR3 is TGCAGTGCTAGGGGGGACTACGAGCAGTACTTC.

The gene calls are TRBV7-8 and TRBJ2-7; 9 nucleotides align to TRBD2. J was trimmed by 3 bases and V by 5 bases; bases with no gene match: 5. CDR3 size: 14 residues. In germline, CDR1 is SGHVS, CDR2 FQNEAQ. The CDR3 DNA reads TGTGCCAGCAGCCCCCGGACTAGCGACTACGAGCAGTACTTC. Protein sequence: CASSPRTSDYEQYF.

The chain links TRBV27 to TRBJ1-4; D gene unclear. From germline, CDR1 is MNHEY and CDR2 SMNVEV (reference sequence). CDR3 length equals 15 residues. V lost 6 bases, J lost 6 bases, and 17 bases lay in between. The CDR3 DNA sequence: TGTGCCAGCAGAAAGCGTCCTGGTCGCGATGAAAAACTGTTTTTT. This translates into CASRKRPGRDEKLFF.

This clone has more than one count but fewer than ten. The chain carries TRBV14 and TRBJ1-1; D not certain. Trimming took off 0 bases at V and 1 base at J, with 9 bases between the two ends. Germline CDR1 SGHDN, CDR2 FVKESK. This CDR3 comprises 15 residues. The CDR3 here is CASSQDQARNTEAFF. The CDR3 DNA reads TGTGCCAGCAGCCAAGACCAGGCTAGGAACACTGAAGCTTTCTTT.

The V call is TRBV5-6, the J call TRBJ2-3; 8 bases are a match to TRBD2. Germline V lookup: CDR1 SGHDT, CDR2 YYEEEE. V lost 0 bases, J lost 0 bases, and 0 bases stayed unmatched. The CDR3 is 15 amino acids. CDR3 in DNA: TGTGCCAGCAGCTTGGGCGGGGGGAGCACAGATACGCAGTATTTT. It is translated as CASSLGGGSTDTQYF.

V usage is TRBV7-9 and J usage is TRBJ2-7; maybe TRBD2 (6 bases). Per germline, CDR1 SEHNR and CDR2 FQNEAQ (reference sequence). The CDR3 runs to 13 residues. Trimming stripped 0 bases from V and 5 bases from J, with 8 bases between. CDR3 nucleotide sequence: TGTGCCAGCAGCTTAGCGGGGAGGCACGAGCAGTACTTC. This sequence encodes CASSLAGRHEQYF.

The CDR3 nucleotides are TGTGCCAGCAGCATCTCCCCGCAGAGTGGGGATACGCAGTATTTT. This translates into CASSISPQSGDTQYF. The chain uses TRBV13 and TRBJ2-3; no definite D call. The CDR3 totals 15 residues. The germline V gene has CDR1 PRHDT and CDR2 FYEKMQ (reference sequence). Between the trimmed V and J ends, which lost 5 bases and 6 bases, there was a span of 18 bases. Full variable domain (rest looked up from reference TRBV13 and TRBJ2-3): AAGVIQSPRHLIKEKRETATLKCYPIPRHDTVYWYQQGPGQDPQFLISFYEKMQSDKGSIPDRFSAQQFSDYHSELNMSSLELGDSALYFCASSISPQSGDTQYFGPGTRLTVL.

This chain connects TRBV5-5 to TRBJ2-7, with D tentatively TRBD1 or TRBD2 (7 bases each). This CDR3 has 15 residues. V dropped 4 bases and J dropped 1 base, with 15 bases sitting between them. The germline gives CDR1 SGHKS, CDR2 YYEKEE (reference sequence). The CDR3 sequence: CASSPGGAESYEQYF. DNA for the CDR3: TGTGCCAGCAGCCCAGGGGGGGCGGAATCCTACGAGCAGTACTTC. Supplemented by reference TRBV5-5 and TRBJ2-7, the full variable domain reads DAGVTQSPTHLIKTRGQQVTLRCSPISGHKSVSWYQQVLGQGPQFIFQYYEKEERGRGNFPDRFSARQFPNYSSELNVNALLLGDSALYLCASSPGGAESYEQYFGPGTRLTVT.

This chain uses TRBV28 with TRBJ2-2; no clear D. Germline V gives CDR1 MDHEN, CDR2 SYDVKM. V was trimmed by 6 bases and J by 1 base, leaving 18 bases between them. CDR3 length: 17 residues. The CDR3 DNA reads as TGTGCCAGCAGCTCTACCTACATAGCTCTGAACACCGGGGAGCTGTTTTTT. Its translation: CASSSTYIALNTGELFF.